The next 18 T cell receptor beta chains were all read from a single sample in a study of blood T cell repertoires in COVID-19. Libraries were prepared by immunoSEQ multiplex PCR; TCRdb keeps only in-frame clonotypes and omits some of them. The data hold approximately 300,000 clones, with around 82% observed a single time. Sequenced: peripheral blood. The receptor source for this set is a woman in her forties or fifties with acute or convalescent COVID-19.

The chain recombines TRBV11-2 with TRBJ2-1; 15 nucleotides align to TRBD2. The CDR3 length is 20 residues. Germline assignment: CDR1 SGHAT and CDR2 FQNNGV. The junction had 13 bases not matched to a gene; V was cut back by 0 bases and J by 7 bases. CDR3 sequence (DNA): TGTGCCAGCAGCTTAGATCGGGGACTAGCGGGGGGCCGAGGGCCAAATGAGCAGTTCTTC. As protein: CASSLDRGLAGGRGPNEQFF.

This chain connects TRBV15 to TRBJ2-1, with a possible D match to TRBD2 (6 bases). CDR1 is LNHNV, CDR2 YYDKDF, per germline (reference sequence). The CDR3 length is 14 residues. V lost 1 base and J 6 bases, leaving 10 bases between the germline ends. CDR3 sequence: CATSRAGDGNEQFF. Here the CDR3 DNA reads TGTGCCACCAGCAGAGCGGGGGACGGCAATGAGCAGTTCTTC.

This chain joins TRBV21-1 and TRBJ2-7; TRBD2 reflects the table's D call only, with no check against the DNA. TRBV21-1 is shown as a pseudogene. The CDR3 is 12 amino acids. Here the CDR3 reads CASSKVTYEQYV. CDR3 in DNA: TGTGCCAGCAGCAAAGTAACCTACGAGCAGTACGTC.

The gene calls are TRBV5-5 and TRBJ2-1, with a weak D call TRBD2 (5 bases). The CDR3 totals 16 residues. Trimming took off 1 base at V and 1 base at J, with 12 bases between the two ends. Germline lookup yields CDR1 SGHKS and CDR2 YYEKEE (reference sequence). The chain's CDR3 is CASSLTGIGSYNEQFF. CDR3 coding DNA: TGTGCCAGCAGCTTGACCGGGATTGGATCCTACAATGAGCAGTTCTTC.

This chain links TRBV20-1 with TRBJ1-2; D uncertain. The CDR3 is made up of 11 amino acids. V was shortened by 6 bases and J by 5 bases, with 10 bases between the two germline ends. CDR1 DFQATT and CDR2 SNEGSKA come from the germline V gene (reference sequence). CDR3 DNA sequence: TGCAGTGCCCCGATAGCATATGGCTACACCTTC. Encoded protein: CSAPIAYGYTF.

The chain joins TRBV7-2 to TRBJ1-2; 8 nucleotides align to TRBD1. With 5 bases clipped from V and 4 bases from J, the junction kept 3 bases outside the gene matches. The CDR3 contains 13 residues. Germline assignment: CDR1 SGHTA and CDR2 FQGNSA. CDR3 nucleotides: TGTGCCAGCAGCCAGGACAGGGCCTATGGCTACACCTTC. Its protein is CASSQDRAYGYTF.

The DNA for the CDR3 is TGTGCCAGCAGTTTACACCTAGCGGGAGACACCGGGGAGCTGTTTTTT. This translates into CASSLHLAGDTGELFF. The V gene is TRBV5-4, the J gene TRBJ2-2, with 10 bases fitting TRBD2. Germline loops: CDR1 SGHNT, CDR2 YYREEE (reference sequence). V shed 5 bases, J shed 3 bases, and the junction held 7 bases outside the gene matches. The CDR3 is 16 residues long.

V gene TRBV7-2 combines with J gene TRBJ2-7, with 14 positions matching TRBD2. The DNA end lines up better with TRBJ2-1; the J call may be wrong. CDR1 SGHTA and CDR2 FQGNSA come from the germline V gene. The CDR3 loop spans 19 amino acids. This CDR3 is CASSLGKWGLAGEGNEQFF. CDR3 coding DNA: TGTGCCAGCAGCTTAGGGAAATGGGGACTAGCGGGAGAGGGGAATGAGCAGTTCTTC.

The V call is TRBV5-1, the J call TRBJ2-5; 7 bases are a match to TRBD2. The V gene's germline CDR1 is SGHRS and CDR2 YFSETQ. After removal of 4 bases from V and 5 bases from J, the junction contained 5 bases not matched to a gene. The CDR3 has 13 amino acids. Written as DNA, the CDR3 is TGCGCCAGCAGCCAACACGGGGGGGAGACCCAGTACTTC. Protein sequence: CASSQHGGETQYF. The full variable domain, with the rest looked up from reference TRBV5-1 and TRBJ2-5, is KAGVTQTPRYLIKTRGQQVTLSCSPISGHRSVSWYQQTPGQGLQFLFEYFSETQRNKGNFPGRFSGRQFSNSRSEMNVSTLELGDSALYLCASSQHGGETQYFGPGTRLLVL.

This clone was seen once. The chain employs TRBV6-5 and TRBJ2-7; 7 bases map to TRBD1. V trimming: 6 bases; J trimming: 6 bases; junction bases outside the gene matches: 8. The CDR3 is 13 residues long. The germline CDR1 and CDR2 sequences are MNHEY and SVGAGI. The CDR3 DNA follows: TGTGCCAGCAGCTCGGGACAGAGGAGCGAGCAGTACTTC. This encodes CASSSGQRSEQYF.

This clone is a singleton in its sample. This chain joins TRBV9 and TRBJ2-1, with 13 bases aligning to TRBD2. This CDR3 comprises 16 residues. Germline loops: CDR1 SGDLS, CDR2 YYNGEE. V lost 0 bases to trimming and J lost 7 bases; unmatched junction nucleotides: 4. In nucleotides, the CDR3 is TGTGCCAGCAGCGTAGTAGGACTAGCGGGAGTTAATGAGCAGTTCTTC. Translating it yields CASSVVGLAGVNEQFF. Drawing the rest from reference TRBV9 and TRBJ2-1, the complete variable domain is DSGVTQTPKHLITATGQRVTLRCSPRSGDLSVYWYQQSLDQGLQFLIQYYNGEERAKGNILERFSAQQFPDLHSELNLSSLELGDSALYFCASSVVGLAGVNEQFFGPGTRLTVL.

This clone was found a few times. This chain links TRBV4-1 with TRBJ2-3; D is uncertain. The germline gives CDR1 MGHRA, CDR2 YSYEKL. Trimming shortened V by 6 bases and J by 2 bases, and 15 bases separated the two germline ends. This CDR3 has 15 residues. The CDR3 spells CASRVQARPTDTQYF. The CDR3 DNA sequence: TGCGCCAGCAGAGTTCAGGCCCGCCCCACAGATACGCAGTATTTT.

This chain uses TRBV5-8 with TRBJ2-6; 7 bases agree with TRBD2. From germline, CDR1 is SGHTS and CDR2 YDEGEE. Trimming removed 10 bases from V and 2 bases from J; junction bases left unmatched: 9. The length of the CDR3 is 15 residues. The CDR3 DNA follows: TGTGCCTCGGGAGGACCTCAAGCTGGGGCCAACGTCCTGACTTTC. It encodes CASGGPQAGANVLTF.

The chain recombines TRBV11-2 with TRBJ2-1, with D maybe TRBD1 (6 bases). The CDR3 totals 13 residues. The germline V and J ends were trimmed by 5 bases and 5 bases, with 10 bases remaining between them. CDR1 and CDR2 (germline): SGHAT, FQNNGV. In nucleotides, the CDR3 is TGTGCCAGCAGCCGCGACAGGAACAATGAGCAGTTCTTC. Its protein product is CASSRDRNNEQFF.

The J gene is TRBJ1-6, the V gene TRBV6-6, with D possibly TRBD1 on 6 matching bases. CDR3 length equals 15 residues. V was trimmed by 3 bases and J by 8 bases, leaving 14 bases between them. Germline assignment: CDR1 MNHNY and CDR2 SVGAGI (reference sequence). The CDR3 loop is CASSYDGDIYSPLHF. In nucleotides, the CDR3 is TGTGCCAGCAGTTATGACGGGGACATCTATTCACCCCTCCACTTT.

This chain uses TRBV27 with TRBJ2-1; no reliable D call. With 1 base removed from V and 5 bases from J, the gap between germline ends came to 9 bases. The CDR3 consists of 14 residues. The germline V gene has CDR1 MNHEY and CDR2 SMNVEV (reference sequence). CDR3 sequence reads: CASSLLSGHNEQFF. As DNA, the CDR3 is TGTGCCAGCAGTTTATTATCTGGCCACAATGAGCAGTTCTTC.

This chain uses TRBV6-2 or TRBV6-3 with TRBJ2-1, with 8 bases fitting TRBD2. Germline assignment: CDR1 MNHEY and CDR2 SVGEGT. This CDR3 contains 15 residues. Trimming cost V 3 bases and J 9 bases; bases outside gene matches: 10. CDR3 region: CASSYGSGNSGEQFF. In DNA form, the CDR3 reads TGTGCCAGCAGTTATGGTAGCGGGAATTCGGGTGAGCAGTTCTTC.

In this sample, this clone turned up a few times. This chain links TRBV28 with TRBJ1-2; D unclear. There are 13 residues in the CDR3. Trimming left V 5 bases short and J 3 bases short, with 10 bases between. Germline V gene lookup returns CDR1 MDHEN and CDR2 SYDVKM. The CDR3 nucleotides are TGTGCCAGCAGTCCTATTTTACACTATGGCTACACCTTC. Translation: CASSPILHYGYTF.